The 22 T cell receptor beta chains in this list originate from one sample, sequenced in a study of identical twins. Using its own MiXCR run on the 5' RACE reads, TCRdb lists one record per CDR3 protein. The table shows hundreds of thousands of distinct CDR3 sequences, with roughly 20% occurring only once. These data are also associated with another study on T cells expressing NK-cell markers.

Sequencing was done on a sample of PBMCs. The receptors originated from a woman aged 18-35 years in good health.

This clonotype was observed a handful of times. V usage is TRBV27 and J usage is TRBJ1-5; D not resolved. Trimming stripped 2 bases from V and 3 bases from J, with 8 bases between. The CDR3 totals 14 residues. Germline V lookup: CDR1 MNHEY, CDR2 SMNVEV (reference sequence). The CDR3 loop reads CASSLRESNQPQHF. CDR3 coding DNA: TGTGCCAGCAGTTTAAGGGAGTCCAATCAGCCCCAGCATTTT.

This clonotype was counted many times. CDR3 amino acids: CSARDGRGAEDTQYF. CDR3 in DNA: TGCAGTGCTAGAGATGGGCGGGGAGCGGAAGATACGCAGTATTTT. The V call is TRBV20-1, the J call TRBJ2-3; D may be TRBD2 (6 bases). Germline V lookup: CDR1 DFQATT, CDR2 SNEGSKA (reference sequence). The CDR3 covers 15 residues. The V gene lost 0 bases and the J gene lost 5 bases, with 15 bases spanning the gap.

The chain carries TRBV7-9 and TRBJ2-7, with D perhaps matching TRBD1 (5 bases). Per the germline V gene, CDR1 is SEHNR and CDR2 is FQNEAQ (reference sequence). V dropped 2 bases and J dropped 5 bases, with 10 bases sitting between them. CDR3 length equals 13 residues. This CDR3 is CASSLQGPNEQYF. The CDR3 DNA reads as TGTGCCAGCAGCTTACAGGGTCCCAACGAGCAGTACTTC.

CDR3 loop: CASSHTGTGVDEQYF. CDR3 nucleotides: TGCGCCAGCAGTCATACCGGGACAGGGGTTGACGAGCAGTACTTC. The rearrangement joins TRBV5-1 to TRBJ2-7; 10 positions agree with TRBD1. Germline V gene sequence: CDR1 SGHRS, CDR2 YFSETQ. This CDR3 spans 15 amino acids. V was clipped by 5 bases and J by 5 bases; unmatched bases: 10.

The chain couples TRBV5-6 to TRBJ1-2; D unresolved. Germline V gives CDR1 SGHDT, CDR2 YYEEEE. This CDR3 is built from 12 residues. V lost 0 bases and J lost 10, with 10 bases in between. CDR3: CASSLERGFYTF. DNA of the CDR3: TGTGCCAGCAGCTTGGAACGGGGATTCTACACCTTC.

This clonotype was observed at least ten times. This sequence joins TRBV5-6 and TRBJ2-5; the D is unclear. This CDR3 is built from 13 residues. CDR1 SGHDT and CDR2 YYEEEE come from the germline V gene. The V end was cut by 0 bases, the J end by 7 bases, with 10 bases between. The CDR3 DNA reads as TGTGCCAGCAGCTTGGCAGGAGAGACGACCCAGTACTTC. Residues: CASSLAGETTQYF.

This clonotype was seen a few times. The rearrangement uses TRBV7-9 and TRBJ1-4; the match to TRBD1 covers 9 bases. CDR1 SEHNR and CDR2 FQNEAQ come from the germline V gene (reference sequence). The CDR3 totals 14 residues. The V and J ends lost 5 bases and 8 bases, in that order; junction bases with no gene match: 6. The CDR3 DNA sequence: TGTGCCAGCAGCGCGGGACAGGGCATCGAAAAACTGTTTTTT. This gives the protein CASSAGQGIEKLFF.

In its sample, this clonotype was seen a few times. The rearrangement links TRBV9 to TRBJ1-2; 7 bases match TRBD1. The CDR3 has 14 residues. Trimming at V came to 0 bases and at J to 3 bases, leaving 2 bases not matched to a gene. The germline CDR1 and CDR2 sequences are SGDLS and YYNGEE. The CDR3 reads CASSVADRDYGYTF. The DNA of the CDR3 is TGTGCCAGCAGCGTAGCTGACAGGGACTATGGCTACACCTTC.

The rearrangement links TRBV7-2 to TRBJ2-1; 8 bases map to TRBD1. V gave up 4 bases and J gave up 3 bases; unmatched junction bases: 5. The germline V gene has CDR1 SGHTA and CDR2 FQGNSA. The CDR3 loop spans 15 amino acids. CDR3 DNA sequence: TGTGCCAGCAGCTCTCAGGGGGCGGTCTACAATGAGCAGTTCTTC. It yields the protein CASSSQGAVYNEQFF.

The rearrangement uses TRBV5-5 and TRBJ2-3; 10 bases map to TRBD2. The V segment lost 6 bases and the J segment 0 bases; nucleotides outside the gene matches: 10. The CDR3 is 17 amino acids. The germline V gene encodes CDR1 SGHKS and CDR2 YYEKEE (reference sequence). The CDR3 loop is CASNPTSGAPSTDTQYF. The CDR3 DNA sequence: TGTGCCAGCAACCCTACTAGCGGGGCACCTAGCACAGATACGCAGTATTTT.

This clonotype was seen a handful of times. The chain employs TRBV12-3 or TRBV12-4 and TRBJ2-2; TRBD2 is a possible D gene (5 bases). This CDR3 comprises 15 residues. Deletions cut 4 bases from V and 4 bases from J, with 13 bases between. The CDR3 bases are TGTGCCAGCAGTTCCCTAGGACGGGGCACCGGGGAGCTGTTTTTT. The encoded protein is CASSSLGRGTGELFF.

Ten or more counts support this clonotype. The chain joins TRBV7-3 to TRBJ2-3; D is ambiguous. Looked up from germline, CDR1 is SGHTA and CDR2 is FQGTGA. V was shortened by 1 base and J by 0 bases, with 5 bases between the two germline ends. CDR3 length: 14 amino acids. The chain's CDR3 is CASSLRRSTDTQYF. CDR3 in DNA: TGTGCCAGCAGCTTAAGGCGCAGCACAGATACGCAGTATTTT. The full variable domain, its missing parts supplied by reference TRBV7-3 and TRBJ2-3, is GAGVSQTPSNKVTEKGKYVELRCDPISGHTALYWYRQSLGQGPEFLIYFQGTGAADDSGLPNDRFFAVRPEGSVSTLKIQRTERGDSAVYLCASSLRRSTDTQYFGPGTRLTVL.

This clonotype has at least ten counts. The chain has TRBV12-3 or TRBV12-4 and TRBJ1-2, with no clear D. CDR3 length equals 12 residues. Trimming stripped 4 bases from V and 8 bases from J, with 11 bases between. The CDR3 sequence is CASSSDGYGYTF. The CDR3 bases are TGTGCCAGCAGTTCCGACGGTTACGGCTACACCTTC.

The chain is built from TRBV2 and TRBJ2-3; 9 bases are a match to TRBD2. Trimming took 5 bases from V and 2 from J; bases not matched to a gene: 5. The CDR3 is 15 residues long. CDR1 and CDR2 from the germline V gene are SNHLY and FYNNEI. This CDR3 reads CASSTAGGYTDTQYF. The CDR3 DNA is TGTGCCAGCAGTACCGCGGGGGGGTACACAGATACGCAGTATTTT.

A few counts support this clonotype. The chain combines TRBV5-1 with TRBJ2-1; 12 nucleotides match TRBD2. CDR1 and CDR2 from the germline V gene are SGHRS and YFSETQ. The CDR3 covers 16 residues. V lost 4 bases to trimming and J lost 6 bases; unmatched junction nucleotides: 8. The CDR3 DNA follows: TGCGCCAGCAGCATCCTAGCGGGGGGGCAAACCAATGAGCAGTTCTTC. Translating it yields CASSILAGGQTNEQFF.

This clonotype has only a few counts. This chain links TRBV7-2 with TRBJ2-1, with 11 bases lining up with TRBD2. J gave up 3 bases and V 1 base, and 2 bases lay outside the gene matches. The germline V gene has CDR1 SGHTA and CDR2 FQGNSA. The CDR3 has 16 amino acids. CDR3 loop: CASSLVAGGFYNEQFF. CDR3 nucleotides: TGTGCCAGCAGCTTAGTAGCGGGGGGGTTCTACAATGAGCAGTTCTTC.

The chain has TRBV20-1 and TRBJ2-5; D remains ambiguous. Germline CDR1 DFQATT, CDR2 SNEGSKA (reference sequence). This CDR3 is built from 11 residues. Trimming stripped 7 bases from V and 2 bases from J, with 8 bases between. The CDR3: CSGTVQETQYF. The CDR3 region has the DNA TGCAGTGGTACCGTTCAAGAGACCCAGTACTTC.

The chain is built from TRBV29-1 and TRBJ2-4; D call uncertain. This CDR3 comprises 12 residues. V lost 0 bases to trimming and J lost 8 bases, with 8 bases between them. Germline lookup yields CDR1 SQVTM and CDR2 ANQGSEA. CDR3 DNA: TGCAGCGTTGAAGAGGGAAAGGACATTCAGTACTTC. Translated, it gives CSVEEGKDIQYF.

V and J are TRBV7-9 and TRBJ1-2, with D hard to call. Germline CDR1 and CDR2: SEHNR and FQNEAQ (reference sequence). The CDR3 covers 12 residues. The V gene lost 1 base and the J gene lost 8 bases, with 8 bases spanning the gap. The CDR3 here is CASSLDSAGYTF. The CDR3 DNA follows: TGTGCCAGCAGCTTAGATTCAGCCGGCTACACCTTC.

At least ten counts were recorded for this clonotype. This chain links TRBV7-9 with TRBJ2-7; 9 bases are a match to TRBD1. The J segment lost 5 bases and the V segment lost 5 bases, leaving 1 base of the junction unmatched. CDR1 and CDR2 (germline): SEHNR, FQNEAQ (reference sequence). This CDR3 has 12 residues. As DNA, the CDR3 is TGTGCCAGCAGCGGGGACAGGGACGAGCAGTACTTC. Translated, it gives CASSGDRDEQYF.

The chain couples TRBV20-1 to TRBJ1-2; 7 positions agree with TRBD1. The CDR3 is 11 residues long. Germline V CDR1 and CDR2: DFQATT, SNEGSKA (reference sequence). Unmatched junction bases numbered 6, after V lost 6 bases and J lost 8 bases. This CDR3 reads CSAMTGNGYTF. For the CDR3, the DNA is TGCAGTGCCATGACAGGGAACGGCTACACCTTC.

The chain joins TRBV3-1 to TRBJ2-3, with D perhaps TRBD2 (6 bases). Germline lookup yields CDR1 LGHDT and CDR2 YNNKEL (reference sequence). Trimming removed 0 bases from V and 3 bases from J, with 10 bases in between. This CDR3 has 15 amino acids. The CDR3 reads CASSQEGLITDTQYF. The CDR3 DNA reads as TGTGCCAGCAGCCAAGAGGGACTTATAACAGATACGCAGTATTTT.